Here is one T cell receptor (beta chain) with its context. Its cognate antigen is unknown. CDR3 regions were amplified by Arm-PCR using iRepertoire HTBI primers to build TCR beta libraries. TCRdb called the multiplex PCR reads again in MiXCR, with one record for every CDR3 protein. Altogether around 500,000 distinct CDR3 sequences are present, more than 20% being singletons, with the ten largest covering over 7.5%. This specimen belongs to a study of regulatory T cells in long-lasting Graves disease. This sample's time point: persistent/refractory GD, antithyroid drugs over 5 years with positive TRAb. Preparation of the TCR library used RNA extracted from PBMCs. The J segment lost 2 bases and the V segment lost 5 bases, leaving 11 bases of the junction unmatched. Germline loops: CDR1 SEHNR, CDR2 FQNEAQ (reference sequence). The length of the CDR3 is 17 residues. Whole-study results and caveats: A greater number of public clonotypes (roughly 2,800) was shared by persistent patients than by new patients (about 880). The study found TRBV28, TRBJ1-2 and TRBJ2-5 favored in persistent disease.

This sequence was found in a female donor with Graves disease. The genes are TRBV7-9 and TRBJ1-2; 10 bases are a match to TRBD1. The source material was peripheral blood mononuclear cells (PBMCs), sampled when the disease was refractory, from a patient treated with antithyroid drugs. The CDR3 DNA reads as TGTGCCAGCAGCACCTGGACAGGGGGTAATAGAAACTATGGCTACACCTTC. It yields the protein CASSTWTGGNRNYGYTF.